This T cell receptor beta chain originates from a study of blood T cell repertoires in COVID-19. On the study more broadly: Material from acute and convalescent COVID-19 was sourced from the United States, Italy and Spain.

Authors' methods: From reference gene primer amplification, estimates of nucleated cell counts were derived. Assay: immunoSEQ multiplex PCR; the TCRdb copy retains only in-frame clones and omits some. V and J calls and clone size are as listed in that table; D and trimming were resolved from the DNA. Here the sample spans some 180,000 clones, about 76% being singletons. The Seattle patients, enrolled during active infection, were followed longitudinally. This sequence was found in a woman in her thirties or forties with COVID-19, enrolled during active disease. The sequenced sample was peripheral blood.

The CDR3 DNA is TGTGCCAGCAGCGGGGACTACCCGAAGACAGACTACGAGCAGTACTTC. Translation gives CASSGDYPKTDYEQYF. J is TRBJ2-7 and V is TRBV7-9; 7 nucleotides align to TRBD2. This CDR3 comprises 16 residues. V shed 5 bases and J 3 bases; nucleotides not matched to a gene: 13. From germline, CDR1 is SEHNR and CDR2 FQNEAQ (reference sequence).